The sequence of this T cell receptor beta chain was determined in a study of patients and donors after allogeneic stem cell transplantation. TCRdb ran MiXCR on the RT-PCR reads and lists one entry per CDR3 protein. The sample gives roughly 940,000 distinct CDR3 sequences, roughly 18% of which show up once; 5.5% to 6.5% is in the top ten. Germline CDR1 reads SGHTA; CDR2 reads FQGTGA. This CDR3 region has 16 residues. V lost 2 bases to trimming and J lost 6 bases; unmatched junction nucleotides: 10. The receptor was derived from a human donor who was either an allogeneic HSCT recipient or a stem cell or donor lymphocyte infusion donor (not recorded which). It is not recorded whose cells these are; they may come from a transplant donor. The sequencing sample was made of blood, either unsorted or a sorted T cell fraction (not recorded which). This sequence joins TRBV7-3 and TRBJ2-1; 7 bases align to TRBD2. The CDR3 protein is CASSLWASGQLNEQFF. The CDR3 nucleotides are TGTGCCAGCAGCTTATGGGCTAGCGGACAACTCAATGAGCAGTTCTTC.